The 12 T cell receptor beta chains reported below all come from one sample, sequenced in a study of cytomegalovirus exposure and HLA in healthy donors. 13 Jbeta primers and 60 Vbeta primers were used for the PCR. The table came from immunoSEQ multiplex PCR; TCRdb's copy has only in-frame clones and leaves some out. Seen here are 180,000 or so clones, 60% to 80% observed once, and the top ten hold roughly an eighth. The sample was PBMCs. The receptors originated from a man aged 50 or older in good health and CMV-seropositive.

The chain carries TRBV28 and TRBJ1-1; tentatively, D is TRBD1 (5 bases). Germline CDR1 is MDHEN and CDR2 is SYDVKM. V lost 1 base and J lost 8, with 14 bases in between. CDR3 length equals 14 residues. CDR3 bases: TGTGCCAGCAGTTTATCTCCCCGGGGGGGGGAAGCTTTCTTT. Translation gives CASSLSPRGGEAFF.

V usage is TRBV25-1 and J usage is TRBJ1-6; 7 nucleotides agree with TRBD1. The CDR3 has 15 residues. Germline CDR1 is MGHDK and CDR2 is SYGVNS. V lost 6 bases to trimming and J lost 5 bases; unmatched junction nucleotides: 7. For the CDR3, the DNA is TGTGCCAGCAGCTTCGACAGGGCCCATAATTCACCCCTCCACTTT. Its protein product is CASSFDRAHNSPLHF. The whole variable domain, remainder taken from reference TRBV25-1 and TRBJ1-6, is EADIYQTPRYLVIGTGKKITLECSQTMGHDKMYWYQQDPGMELHLIHYSYGVNSTEKGDLSSESTVSRIRTEHFPLTLESARPSHTSQYLCASSFDRAHNSPLHFGNGTRLTVT.

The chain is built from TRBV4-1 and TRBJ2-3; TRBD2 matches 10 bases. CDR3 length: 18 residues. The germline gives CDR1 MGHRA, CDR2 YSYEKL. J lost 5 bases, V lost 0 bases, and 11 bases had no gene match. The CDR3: CASSQDHSSGGYKDTQYF. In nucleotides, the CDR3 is TGCGCCAGCAGCCAAGATCATAGTAGCGGGGGGTACAAAGATACGCAGTATTTT.

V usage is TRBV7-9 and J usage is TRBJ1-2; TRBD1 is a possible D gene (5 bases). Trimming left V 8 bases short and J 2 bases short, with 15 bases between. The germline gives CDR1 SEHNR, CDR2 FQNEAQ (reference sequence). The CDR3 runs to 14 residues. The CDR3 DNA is TGTGCCAGCCTACAGGCTTTGGGGAACTATGGCTACACCTTC. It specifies CASLQALGNYGYTF.

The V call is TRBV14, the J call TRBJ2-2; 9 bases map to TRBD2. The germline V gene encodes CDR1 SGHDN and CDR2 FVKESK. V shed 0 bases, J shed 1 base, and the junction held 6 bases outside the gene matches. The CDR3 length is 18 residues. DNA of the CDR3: TGTGCCAGCAGCCAAGAAAGAATAGCGGGGGTGAACACCGGGGAGCTGTTTTTT. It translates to CASSQERIAGVNTGELFF.

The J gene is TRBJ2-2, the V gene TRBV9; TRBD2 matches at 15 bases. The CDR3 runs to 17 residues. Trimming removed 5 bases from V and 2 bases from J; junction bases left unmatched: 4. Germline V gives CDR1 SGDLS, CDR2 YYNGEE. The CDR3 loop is CASRGTSGGPNTGELFF. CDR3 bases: TGTGCCAGCAGAGGGACTAGCGGGGGGCCTAACACCGGGGAGCTGTTTTTT.

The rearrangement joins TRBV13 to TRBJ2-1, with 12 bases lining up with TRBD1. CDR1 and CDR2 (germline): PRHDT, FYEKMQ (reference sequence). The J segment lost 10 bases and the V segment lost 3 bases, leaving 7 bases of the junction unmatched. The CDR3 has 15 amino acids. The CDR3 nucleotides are TGTGCCAGCAGCTTCTTGGGACAGGGGGCGGGGGAGCAGTTCTTC. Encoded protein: CASSFLGQGAGEQFF.

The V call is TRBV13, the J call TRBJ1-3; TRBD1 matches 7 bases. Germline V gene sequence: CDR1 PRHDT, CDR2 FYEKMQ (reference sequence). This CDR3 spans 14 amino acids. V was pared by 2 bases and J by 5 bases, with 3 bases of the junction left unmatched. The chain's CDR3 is CASSLRQGRNTIYF. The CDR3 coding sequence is TGTGCCAGCAGCTTAAGACAGGGTAGAAACACCATATATTTT.

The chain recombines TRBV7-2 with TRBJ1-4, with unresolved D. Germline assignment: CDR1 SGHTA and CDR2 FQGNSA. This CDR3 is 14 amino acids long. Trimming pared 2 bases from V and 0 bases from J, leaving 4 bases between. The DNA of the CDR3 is TGTGCCAGCAGCTTAAGAGCAACTAATGAAAAACTGTTTTTT. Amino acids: CASSLRATNEKLFF.

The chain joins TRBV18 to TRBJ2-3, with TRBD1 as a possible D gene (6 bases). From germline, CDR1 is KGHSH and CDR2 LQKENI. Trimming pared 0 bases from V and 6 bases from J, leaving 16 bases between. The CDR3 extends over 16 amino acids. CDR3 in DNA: TGTGCCAGCTCACCACCCAACACAGGGCCAAGGGATACGCAGTATTTT. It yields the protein CASSPPNTGPRDTQYF.

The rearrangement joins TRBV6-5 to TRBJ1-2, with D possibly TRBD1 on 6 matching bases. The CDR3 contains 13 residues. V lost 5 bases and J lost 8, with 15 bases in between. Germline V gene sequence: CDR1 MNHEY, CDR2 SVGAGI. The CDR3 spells CASSLGGAMGYTF. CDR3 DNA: TGTGCCAGCAGTCTAGGGGGGGCAATGGGCTACACCTTC.

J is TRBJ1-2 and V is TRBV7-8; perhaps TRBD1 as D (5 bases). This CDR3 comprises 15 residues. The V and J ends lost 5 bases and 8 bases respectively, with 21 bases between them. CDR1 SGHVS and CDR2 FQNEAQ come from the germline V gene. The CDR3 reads CASSLDVGASGGYTF. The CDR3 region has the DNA TGTGCCAGCAGCCTGGACGTAGGGGCCTCCGGGGGCTACACCTTC. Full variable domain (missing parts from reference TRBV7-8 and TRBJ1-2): GAGVSQSPRYKVAKRGQDVALRCDPISGHVSLFWYQQALGQGPEFLTYFQNEAQLDKSGLPSDRFFAERPEGSVSTLKIQRTQQEDSAVYLCASSLDVGASGGYTFGSGTRLTVV.